This entry concerns a single T cell receptor (beta chain). Its specificity is not known. The sample originates from a study of CD8 T cells in ankylosing spondylitis. Study conclusions and caveats: Earlier work had already found some motif variants in reactive arthritis synovial fluid and blood.

V lost 3 bases to trimming and J lost 10 bases; unmatched junction nucleotides: 15. CDR3 length: 15 amino acids. CDR1 is SQVTM, CDR2 ANQGSEA, per germline. Libraries of TCR beta came from quantitative 5'-RACE with molecular barcodes. MiXCR was run by TCRdb on the 5' RACE reads, yielding one entry per CDR3 protein. This table holds some 250,000 distinct CDR3 sequences, under 30% found once. Sequencing was performed on blood, either unsorted or a sorted T cell fraction (not recorded which). The receptor's source is a male donor with ankylosing spondylitis or in good health (not recorded which). The genes are TRBV29-1 and TRBJ2-3, with 8 bases fitting TRBD2. In DNA, the CDR3 is TGCAGCGTTGATCCCCTTGCGGGGGGACAAAGCGCGCAGTATTTT. Translated, it gives CSVDPLAGGQSAQYF.